Presented here are 15 T cell receptor beta chains from one specimen sequenced in a study of T cell changes during pregnancy in multiple sclerosis. Assay used: immunoSEQ multiplex PCR; TCRdb lists only in-frame clones, some missing. The sample carries 75,000 to 95,000 clones, less than 95% recorded once. The sample consisted of peripheral blood, taken before pregnancy. The receptors shown here come from a female donor with multiple sclerosis, enrolled in a pregnancy study.

V and J are TRBV18 and TRBJ2-5; 9 bases map to TRBD1. V lost 5 bases and J lost 3; bases outside the gene matches: 4. The germline CDR1 and CDR2 sequences are KGHSH and LQKENI. CDR3 length equals 14 residues. The CDR3 spells CASSATGGKETQYF. For the CDR3, the DNA is TGTGCCAGCTCAGCGACAGGGGGTAAAGAGACCCAGTACTTC.

The J gene is TRBJ2-7, the V gene TRBV6-1; possibly TRBD2 for D (6 bases). The germline V gene encodes CDR1 MNHNS and CDR2 SASEGT. Trimming removed 8 bases from V and 2 bases from J, with 16 bases in between. This CDR3 has 14 residues. This chain's CDR3 is CASGIPGVPYEQYF. The CDR3 bases are TGTGCCAGCGGGATCCCGGGGGTCCCCTACGAGCAGTACTTC.

This sequence joins TRBV6-5 and TRBJ2-3, with 9 nucleotides matching TRBD2. The germline V gene has CDR1 MNHEY and CDR2 SVGAGI. Trimming took 7 bases from V and 8 from J; bases not matched to a gene: 13. The CDR3 has 15 amino acids. The CDR3 loop reads CASNSAGGTPRTQYF. The CDR3 region has the DNA TGTGCCAGCAACTCAGCGGGGGGCACGCCTCGTACGCAGTATTTT.

CDR3: CAISTGNGELFF. CDR3 nucleotides: TGTGCCATCAGTACAGGGAACGGGGAGCTGTTTTTT. J is TRBJ2-2 and V is TRBV10-3; D may be TRBD1 (6 bases). Germline lookup yields CDR1 ENHRY and CDR2 SYGVKD. V lost 5 bases, J lost 7 bases, and 8 bases lay in between. The CDR3 totals 12 residues.

In this sample, this clone turned up once. J is TRBJ1-2 and V is TRBV11-1; maybe TRBD1 (6 bases). V was clipped by 4 bases and J by 8 bases, with 14 bases between them. The CDR3 consists of 13 residues. Germline CDR1 reads SGHAT; CDR2 reads FQDESV (reference sequence). CDR3 DNA: TGTGCCAGCAGCTCGAGGTACAGGGAGGGCTACACCTTC. Translated: CASSSRYREGYTF. Complete variable domain (other parts from reference TRBV11-1 and TRBJ1-2): EAEVAQSPRYKITEKSQAVAFWCDPISGHATLYWYRQILGQGPELLVQFQDESVVDDSQLPKDRFSAERLKGVDSTLKIQPAELGDSAMYLCASSSRYREGYTFGSGTRLTVV.

The V call is TRBV14, the J call TRBJ2-2; D is unresolved. V lost 3 bases and J 2 bases, leaving 7 bases between the germline ends. Germline-derived CDR1 and CDR2 are SGHDN and FVKESK. This CDR3 is built from 14 residues. CDR3 sequence reads: CASSQSLNTGELFF. The CDR3 DNA follows: TGTGCCAGCAGCCAGTCTCTAAACACCGGGGAGCTGTTTTTT.

This rearrangement joins TRBV18 to TRBJ1-2; TRBD1 aligns across 7 bases. Germline loops: CDR1 KGHSH, CDR2 LQKENI. Losses at the gene ends were 8 bases for V and 7 bases for J; bases not matched to a gene: 10. This CDR3 has 13 residues. The CDR3 region is CASRGQAGPGYTF. The CDR3 DNA reads as TGTGCCAGCCGAGGACAGGCAGGTCCTGGCTACACCTTC.

The chain uses TRBV6-5 and TRBJ1-1; D may be TRBD1 (6 bases). V was shortened by 5 bases and J by 8 bases, with 15 bases between the two germline ends. This CDR3 has 13 residues. Germline loops: CDR1 MNHEY, CDR2 SVGAGI. CDR3 sequence: CASSELGHPEAFF. Here the CDR3 DNA reads TGTGCCAGCAGTGAACTGGGACACCCAGAAGCTTTCTTT.

The table lists this clone with a few counts. The chain is built from TRBV21-1 and TRBJ2-4; the D segment call TRBD2 is taken from the table without a DNA check. TRBV21-1 is marked as a pseudogene. The CDR3 totals 17 residues. The CDR3 sequence is CASSKEGLADNKNIQYF. The CDR3 nucleotides read TGTGCCAGCAGCAAAGAAGGACTAGCGGATAACAAAAACATTCAGTACTTC.

This clone has only one observation. V usage is TRBV5-1 and J usage is TRBJ2-3, with D possibly matching TRBD1 (5 bases). This CDR3 has 17 amino acids. V lost 4 bases and J lost 0, with 18 bases in between. In germline, CDR1 is SGHRS, CDR2 YFSETQ. CDR3 protein: CASSPRGRTLSTDTQYF. In DNA form, the CDR3 reads TGCGCCAGCAGCCCCCGCGGACGGACACTGAGCACAGATACGCAGTATTTT.

The chain is built from TRBV27 and TRBJ1-2; 8 bases match TRBD1. The germline V gene encodes CDR1 MNHEY and CDR2 SMNVEV (reference sequence). Trimming removed 3 bases from V and 6 bases from J; junction bases left unmatched: 3. The CDR3 sequence is 13 residues long. The DNA of the CDR3 is TGTGCCAGCAGTTTTAGACAGGGGCATGGCTACACCTTC. Translating it yields CASSFRQGHGYTF.

The chain uses TRBV18 and TRBJ2-6, with D possibly matching TRBD1 (6 bases). CDR1 and CDR2 (germline): KGHSH, LQKENI. The CDR3 is 17 residues long. Trimming pared 1 base from V and 2 bases from J, leaving 12 bases between. Here the CDR3 DNA reads TGTGCCAGCTCACCACTGAACAGGGCGGCTGGGGCCAACGTCCTGACTTTC. Translating it yields CASSPLNRAAGANVLTF.

This clone was found once. The DNA for the CDR3 is TGTGCCAGCAGCCGGGGGGGTAACACTGAAGCTTTCTTT. Protein product: CASSRGGNTEAFF. The chain links TRBV9 to TRBJ1-1; possibly TRBD1 for D (5 bases). The CDR3 sequence is 13 residues long. V lost 4 bases and J lost 2, with 9 bases in between. The germline V gene has CDR1 SGDLS and CDR2 YYNGEE.

V gene TRBV5-1 combines with J gene TRBJ1-5; maybe TRBD1 (5 bases). Germline CDR1 is SGHRS and CDR2 is YFSETQ. This CDR3 has 14 residues. Trimming pared 2 bases from V and 6 bases from J, leaving 12 bases between. The CDR3 spells CASSFGGAGQPQHF. CDR3 DNA sequence: TGCGCCAGCAGCTTCGGAGGGGCTGGTCAGCCCCAGCATTTT.

The rearrangement links TRBV6-5 to TRBJ2-5; TRBD1 matches at 9 bases. CDR1 is MNHEY, CDR2 SVGAGI, per germline. Germline trimming cut 10 bases from V and 5 bases from J; bases unmatched to any gene: 11. This CDR3 is built from 14 residues. CDR3 DNA: TGTGCCACCAAGGGGACAGGGACGCGCGAGACCCAGTACTTC. Its protein is CATKGTGTRETQYF.